These 30 T cell receptor beta chains originate from one sample sequenced in a study of blood T cell repertoires in COVID-19. TCRdb keeps only in-frame clones here, not all; method: immunoSEQ multiplex PCR. The table has approximately 170,000 clones, around four fifths seen once. Sample: peripheral blood. Receptors originate from a woman in her sixties or seventies who had recovered from COVID-19.

V gene TRBV6-5 combines with J gene TRBJ1-5; perhaps TRBD1 as D (6 bases). V was shortened by 2 bases and J by 7 bases, with 15 bases between the two germline ends. Germline V lookup: CDR1 MNHEY, CDR2 SVGAGI. This CDR3 is 15 amino acids long. In nucleotides, the CDR3 is TGTGCCAGCAGTTACCCCCGGACAGCCGGGCAGCCCCAGCATTTT. It is translated as CASSYPRTAGQPQHF.

There are a few counts of this clone. This sample includes further DNA sequences coding for the same CDR3. The chain is built from TRBV7-9 and TRBJ1-1, with D perhaps TRBD1 (5 bases). The CDR3 covers 13 residues. V lost 5 bases, J lost 0 bases, and 7 bases lay in between. Germline loops: CDR1 SEHNR, CDR2 FQNEAQ (reference sequence). The CDR3 DNA is TGTGCCAGCAGCCTGGACATGAACACTGAAGCTTTCTTT. This translates into CASSLDMNTEAFF.

J is TRBJ2-6 and V is TRBV11-3, with D maybe TRBD2 (6 bases). The CDR3 sequence is 16 residues long. Trimming removed 1 base from V and 8 bases from J, with 15 bases in between. The germline CDR1 and CDR2 sequences are SGHNT and YENEEA. As DNA, the CDR3 is TGTGCCAGCAGCTTAGGGGGACTGTCGGGAACCAACGTCCTGACTTTC. This sequence encodes CASSLGGLSGTNVLTF.

The genes are TRBV28 and TRBJ1-1; D may be TRBD1 (6 bases). Germline CDR1 is MDHEN and CDR2 is SYDVKM. V lost 2 bases to trimming and J lost 3 bases, with 16 bases between them. CDR3 length: 16 residues. Written as DNA, the CDR3 is TGTGCCAGCAGTTTAGGGGGGGCGCTTGGGGACACTGAAGCTTTCTTT. Its translation is CASSLGGALGDTEAFF.

The rearrangement joins TRBV5-1 to TRBJ2-1; 10 nucleotides align to TRBD2. The V gene's germline CDR1 is SGHRS and CDR2 YFSETQ. Germline trimming cut 1 base from V and 5 bases from J; bases unmatched to any gene: 3. This CDR3 spans 15 amino acids. The CDR3 DNA follows: TGCGCCAGCAGCTTGACTAGCGGGACGAACAATGAGCAGTTCTTC. This encodes CASSLTSGTNNEQFF.

This clone appeared a single time. V gene TRBV6-5 combines with J gene TRBJ2-1; 8 bases fit TRBD1. Germline assignment: CDR1 MNHEY and CDR2 SVGAGI. The CDR3 has 15 amino acids. The trim removed 5 bases at V and 4 bases at J, leaving 7 bases unmatched. CDR3 in amino acids: CASSPGTGFYNEQFF. As DNA, the CDR3 is TGTGCCAGCAGTCCCGGGACAGGATTTTACAATGAGCAGTTCTTC.

The chain couples TRBV5-5 to TRBJ1-2, with TRBD1 matching 7 bases. CDR1 SGHKS and CDR2 YYEKEE come from the germline V gene (reference sequence). J was trimmed by 3 bases and V by 0 bases; bases with no gene match: 5. The CDR3 is 15 residues long. The CDR3 DNA sequence: TGTGCCAGCAGCTTGGGGCGGACAGGCGACTATGGCTACACCTTC. This codes for CASSLGRTGDYGYTF. Supplemented by reference TRBV5-5 and TRBJ1-2, the full variable domain reads DAGVTQSPTHLIKTRGQQVTLRCSPISGHKSVSWYQQVLGQGPQFIFQYYEKEERGRGNFPDRFSARQFPNYSSELNVNALLLGDSALYLCASSLGRTGDYGYTFGSGTRLTVV.

In this sample, this clone turned up once. This chain uses TRBV6-2 or TRBV6-3 with TRBJ2-7; a possible D gene is TRBD1 (6 bases). With 4 bases removed from V and 0 bases from J, the gap between germline ends came to 7 bases. The length of the CDR3 is 13 residues. Germline V gives CDR1 MNHEY, CDR2 SVGEGT. For the CDR3, the DNA is TGTGCCAGCAGTTGGGGGCACTCCTACGAGCAGTACTTC. This codes for CASSWGHSYEQYF.

The chain is built from TRBV10-3 and TRBJ1-3; TRBD1 is a possible D gene (6 bases). The CDR3 has 12 residues. CDR1 is ENHRY, CDR2 SYGVKD, per germline. Trimming cost V 10 bases and J 4 bases, with 11 bases left between them. The CDR3 region has the DNA TGTGCCACCACAGGGTTCGGAAACACCATATATTTT. Residues: CATTGFGNTIYF.

The chain carries TRBV6-5 and TRBJ2-3; TRBD2 is a possible D gene (5 bases). V dropped 8 bases and J dropped 5 bases, with 17 bases sitting between them. From germline, CDR1 is MNHEY and CDR2 SVGAGI. This CDR3 has 14 residues. The CDR3 bases are TGTGCCAGCGAGGGCAGAGTCACGGGAGATACGCAGTATTTT. It codes for CASEGRVTGDTQYF.

This clone was seen only a few times. The CDR3 sequence: CASSFPGLPQHF. The CDR3 DNA reads as TGTGCCAGCAGCTTCCCGGGTCTGCCCCAGCATTTT. The chain combines TRBV7-2 with TRBJ1-5; D unclear. V was clipped by 3 bases and J by 9 bases, with 9 bases between them. CDR1 and CDR2 from the germline V gene are SGHTA and FQGNSA. The CDR3 sequence is 12 residues long.

The chain carries TRBV6-5 and TRBJ2-5; 14 bases match TRBD2. The V and J ends lost 6 bases and 4 bases, in that order; junction bases with no gene match: 4. The CDR3 has 15 residues. Germline V gene sequence: CDR1 MNHEY, CDR2 SVGAGI. The CDR3 protein is CASRRGLAGVETQYF. As DNA, the CDR3 is TGTGCCAGCAGACGGGGACTAGCGGGGGTAGAGACCCAGTACTTC.

The chain carries TRBV7-9 and TRBJ2-7; 8 nucleotides align to TRBD2. The length of the CDR3 is 14 residues. With 2 bases clipped from V and 4 bases from J, the junction kept 4 bases outside the gene matches. In germline, CDR1 is SEHNR, CDR2 FQNEAQ (reference sequence). The CDR3: CASSLQGGRYEQYF. CDR3 DNA: TGTGCCAGCAGCTTACAGGGCGGGAGGTACGAGCAGTACTTC.

J is TRBJ2-5 and V is TRBV19; D is undetermined. V lost 4 bases to trimming and J lost 2 bases, with 8 bases between them. This CDR3 is built from 13 residues. CDR1 LNHDA and CDR2 SQIVND come from the germline V gene (reference sequence). The CDR3 protein is CASSRVIQETQYF. CDR3 nucleotides: TGTGCCAGTAGTAGAGTGATACAAGAGACCCAGTACTTC.

The rearrangement joins TRBV18 to TRBJ2-7; 7 bases match TRBD2. Trimming took 3 bases from V and 5 from J; bases not matched to a gene: 4. Germline CDR1 is KGHSH and CDR2 is LQKENI. CDR3 length equals 13 residues. The CDR3 reads CASSPGTTHEQYF. The CDR3 nucleotides are TGTGCCAGCTCACCCGGGACTACCCACGAGCAGTACTTC. The full variable domain, completed using reference TRBV18 and TRBJ2-7, is NAGVMQNPRHLVRRRGQEARLRCSPMKGHSHVYWYRQLPEEGLKFMVYLQKENIIDESGMPKERFSAEFPKEGPSILRIQQVVRGDSAAYFCASSPGTTHEQYFGPGTRLTVT.

The chain couples TRBV6-5 to TRBJ2-3; 10 bases agree with TRBD2. Germline V gene lookup returns CDR1 MNHEY and CDR2 SVGAGI. The CDR3 extends over 14 amino acids. The ends lost 6 bases at V and 2 bases at J; junction bases unmatched: 2. CDR3 DNA: TGTGCCAGCAGAGCGGGGGGGTCCACAGATACGCAGTATTTT. As protein: CASRAGGSTDTQYF.

The CDR3 region is CASSHGQGEEKLFF. CDR3 nucleotides: TGCGCCAGCAGCCACGGACAGGGGGAGGAAAAACTGTTTTTT. The chain has TRBV5-1 and TRBJ1-4, with 10 bases identical to TRBD1. The CDR3 has 14 amino acids. Germline loops: CDR1 SGHRS, CDR2 YFSETQ. V trimming: 4 bases; J trimming: 8 bases; junction bases outside the gene matches: 5.

For this clone: The junction and the germline gene differ at one end; a read error may be behind it. In DNA, the CDR3 is TGTGCCAGCAGTGAAGCGCCACGACTAGCTTCTTTT. This translates into CASSEAPRLASF. The genes are TRBV2 and TRBJ2-3; 7 bases are shared with TRBD2. This CDR3 comprises 12 residues. Germline CDR1 reads SNHLY; CDR2 reads FYNNEI.

Here the CDR3 DNA reads TGCAGCGTTGAGCCGGGTCAGGGGGCTAGGTATGGCTACACCTTC. Amino acids: CSVEPGQGARYGYTF. The chain joins TRBV29-1 to TRBJ1-2; 8 bases are a match to TRBD1. Trimming at V came to 3 bases and at J to 5 bases, leaving 11 bases not matched to a gene. Germline V lookup: CDR1 SQVTM, CDR2 ANQGSEA. The CDR3 consists of 15 residues.

This clone was detected only a few times. Here the CDR3 DNA reads TGTGCCAGCAGCCCCGGACTAGCGGGAGGGGAGGGGGGTTTGGAGCAGTTCTTC. This sequence encodes CASSPGLAGGEGGLEQFF. This chain joins TRBV7-2 and TRBJ2-1; 15 positions match TRBD2. V shed 5 bases, J shed 10 bases, and the junction held 15 bases outside the gene matches. Germline assignment: CDR1 SGHTA and CDR2 FQGNSA. The CDR3 has 18 amino acids.

The chain couples TRBV10-1 to TRBJ1-1; no clear D gene. The CDR3 is made up of 13 amino acids. Germline lookup yields CDR1 WNHNN and CDR2 SYGVQD (reference sequence). The V end was cut by 1 base, the J end by 1 base, with 4 bases between. CDR3 DNA: TGCGCCAGCAGTGAGTGGCAGAACACTGAAGCTTTCTTT. Translated, it gives CASSEWQNTEAFF.

V usage is TRBV5-1 and J usage is TRBJ2-7; D is perhaps TRBD2 (6 bases). Trimming shortened V by 3 bases and J by 3 bases, and 13 bases separated the two germline ends. Per germline, CDR1 SGHRS and CDR2 YFSETQ. The CDR3 consists of 14 residues. As DNA, the CDR3 is TGCGCCAGCAGCTCGTTGGAGGGGATCTACGAGCAGTACTTC. Its protein product is CASSSLEGIYEQYF. Drawing the rest from reference TRBV5-1 and TRBJ2-7, the complete variable domain is KAGVTQTPRYLIKTRGQQVTLSCSPISGHRSVSWYQQTPGQGLQFLFEYFSETQRNKGNFPGRFSGRQFSNSRSEMNVSTLELGDSALYLCASSSLEGIYEQYFGPGTRLTVT.

The rearrangement links TRBV18 to TRBJ2-6; a weak D match, TRBD2 (6 bases). Germline CDR1 is KGHSH and CDR2 is LQKENI. The CDR3 is 17 residues long. V lost 1 base, J lost 1 base, and 11 bases lay in between. As DNA, the CDR3 is TGTGCCAGCTCACCACGAGGCCGGGAGTCTGGGGCCAACGTCCTGACTTTC. Its translation: CASSPRGRESGANVLTF.

The V call is TRBV20-1, the J call TRBJ2-3; the match to TRBD2 covers 9 bases. Trimming at V came to 3 bases and at J to 0 bases, leaving 7 bases not matched to a gene. This CDR3 comprises 16 residues. Germline V CDR1 and CDR2: DFQATT, SNEGSKA (reference sequence). This CDR3 reads CSASGASGTSTDTQYF. CDR3 sequence (DNA): TGCAGTGCTAGTGGGGCTAGCGGGACCAGCACAGATACGCAGTATTTT.

J is TRBJ1-2 and V is TRBV7-9; D gene unclear. This CDR3 comprises 14 residues. CDR1 and CDR2 (germline): SEHNR, FQNEAQ (reference sequence). V was clipped by 1 base and J by 3 bases, with 9 bases between them. CDR3 residues: CASSLVGRYYGYTF. The CDR3 coding sequence is TGTGCCAGCAGCTTAGTCGGCAGGTACTATGGCTACACCTTC.

This sequence joins TRBV5-1 and TRBJ2-1; D uncertain. Deletions cut 1 base from V and 8 bases from J, with 7 bases between. The CDR3 has 12 amino acids. Germline CDR1 and CDR2: SGHRS and YFSETQ. Written as DNA, the CDR3 is TGCGCCAGCAGCTTGCGTTTCGATGAGCAGTTCTTC. Protein sequence: CASSLRFDEQFF.

The chain has TRBV12-3 or TRBV12-4 and TRBJ1-1; TRBD1 is a possible D gene (5 bases). The CDR3 is made up of 11 amino acids. Trimming removed 1 base from V and 10 bases from J, with 7 bases in between. The CDR3 region is CASSLGQGAFF. In DNA, the CDR3 is TGTGCCAGCAGTTTAGGGCAGGGAGCTTTCTTT.

The chain carries TRBV5-1 and TRBJ2-7, with TRBD1 as a possible D gene (6 bases). In germline, CDR1 is SGHRS, CDR2 YFSETQ. This CDR3 is 15 amino acids long. V lost 0 bases to trimming and J lost 1 base, with 11 bases between them. The CDR3 region is CASSLGAGESYEQYF. CDR3 coding DNA: TGCGCCAGCAGCTTGGGGGCAGGGGAATCCTACGAGCAGTACTTC.

The chain combines TRBV4-2 with TRBJ2-3; TRBD2 might be the D (5 bases). Trimming left V 4 bases short and J 2 bases short, with 7 bases between. CDR1 and CDR2 (germline): LGHNA, YNFKEQ. The CDR3 has 13 amino acids. CDR3 in DNA: TGTGCCAGCAGCCGTGGACTCACAGATACGCAGTATTTT. This gives the protein CASSRGLTDTQYF.

This clone has a single count. This chain uses TRBV19 with TRBJ2-7; possibly TRBD2 for D (6 bases). The germline gives CDR1 LNHDA, CDR2 SQIVND (reference sequence). Trimming removed 1 base at V and 1 base at J, with 11 bases between. The CDR3 runs to 15 residues. This CDR3 reads CASSIVRGRSYEQYF. The CDR3 DNA reads as TGTGCCAGTAGTATAGTGCGGGGCCGGTCCTACGAGCAGTACTTC.